The rows below give T cell receptor beta chains drawn from one sample of a study of T cell responses to AZD1222 COVID-19 vaccine. Clones were read by immunoSEQ multiplex PCR, and TCRdb kept only the in-frame ones, dropping some. The sample includes some 160,000 clones, 90% to 95% of them seen just once. The specimen was peripheral blood, collected on day 0 of AZD1222 vaccination. These receptors came from an adult in good health. CDR3s include the opening cysteine and the closing phenylalanine or tryptophan. A D gene is named only where the DNA matches it firmly. Size tells how often a clone was seen (once, few, many) or the class of an expanded clone, and some rows leave it out.

v_gene	j_gene	d_gene	abundance	CDR3aa	CDR3nt
TRBV28	TRBJ1-1	.	.	CASRLNTEAFF	TGTGCCAGCAGGTTGAACACTGAAGCTTTCTTT
TRBV29-1	TRBJ2-5	TRBD2	.	CSVEDLTSGGAEETQYF	TGCAGCGTTGAAGACCTAACTAGCGGGGGTGCGGAAGAGACCCAGTACTTC
TRBV7-7	TRBJ1-3	.	.	CASSFDRTPGNTIYF	TGTGCCAGCAGCTTTGACAGGACCCCTGGAAACACCATATATTTT
TRBV3-1/TRBV3-2	TRBJ1-2	TRBD1	.	CASSQKTGGGSYGYTF	TGTGCCAGCAGCCAAAAAACAGGGGGAGGATCCTATGGCTACACCTTC
TRBV11-2	TRBJ2-5	.	.	CASSSPRETQYF	TGTGCCAGCAGTTCCCCTCGGGAGACCCAGTACTTC
TRBV5-1	TRBJ2-3	TRBD2	.	CASSLAVAGGPDTQYF	TGCGCCAGCAGCTTGGCGGTAGCGGGGGGTCCAGATACGCAGTATTTT
TRBV9	TRBJ1-1	.	.	CASSYAGTGGTEAFF	TGTGCCAGCAGCTATGCAGGGACGGGTGGCACTGAAGCTTTCTTT
TRBV7-9	TRBJ2-1	.	.	CASSFSTPYNEQFF	TGTGCCAGCAGCTTTAGTACCCCCTACAATGAGCAGTTCTTC
TRBV12-3/TRBV12-4	TRBJ1-2	.	.	CASSASGYGYTF	TGTGCCAGCAGTGCCTCGGGGTATGGCTACACCTTC
TRBV19	TRBJ1-6	TRBD1	.	CASSKGQGAGDSPLHF	TGTGCCAGTAGCAAGGGCCAGGGGGCTGGAGATTCACCCCTCCACTTT
TRBV19	TRBJ2-4	.	.	CASSILLAKNIQYF	TGTGCCAGTAGTATACTGTTAGCCAAAAACATTCAGTACTTC
TRBV4-2	TRBJ1-2	TRBD1	.	CASWDRGAHGYTF	TGTGCCAGCTGGGACAGGGGTGCTCATGGCTACACCTTC
TRBV20-1	TRBJ1-1	.	.	CSALLGKAAFF	TGCAGTGCCCTACTGGGGAAAGCCGCTTTCTTT
TRBV7-2	TRBJ1-5	.	.	CASSLGGPGNQPQHF	TGTGCCAGCAGCTTAGGGGGCCCGGGCAATCAGCCCCAGCATTTT
TRBV19	TRBJ2-5	.	.	CASRPGGREETQYF	TGTGCCAGTAGGCCCGGGGGAAGGGAGGAGACCCAGTACTTC
TRBV5-1	TRBJ2-3	TRBD2	.	CASSLVPRQGGDTQYF	TGCGCCAGCAGCTTGGTCCCCCGGCAGGGAGGGGATACGCAGTATTTT
TRBV5-1	TRBJ1-4	TRBD1	.	CASSLGSGGNEKLFF	TGCGCCAGCAGCTTGGGGTCAGGGGGCAATGAAAAACTGTTTTTT
TRBV7-9	TRBJ1-5	.	.	CASSIELGQPQHF	TGTGCCAGCAGCATAGAGTTGGGTCAGCCCCAGCATTTT
TRBV29-1	TRBJ1-1	TRBD1	.	CSVDQTGANTEAFF	TGCAGCGTTGATCAGACAGGGGCGAACACTGAAGCTTTCTTT
TRBV5-1	TRBJ1-3	TRBD1	.	CASSSGGTERSTIYF	TGCGCCAGCAGCTCGGGGGGGACAGAGAGATCCACCATATATTTT
TRBV6-5	TRBJ1-2	TRBD1	.	CASRHRTGWVGYTF	TGTGCCAGCAGACACCGGACAGGGTGGGTTGGCTACACCTTC
TRBV12-1	TRBJ2-1	.	.	CASSFAFAGKGEQFF	TGTGCCAGCAGCTTTGCCTTCGCGGGGAAAGGTGAGCAGTTCTTC
TRBV5-4	TRBJ2-5	.	.	CASTLGGTSNQETQYF	TGTGCCAGCACCTTGGGAGGAACTTCTAACCAAGAGACCCAGTACTTC
TRBV29-1	TRBJ1-1	.	.	CSVEGPGTNTEAFF	TGCAGCGTTGAAGGCCCGGGGACGAACACTGAAGCTTTCTTT
TRBV18	TRBJ2-1	TRBD2	once	CASSPRLAGAGDNEQFF	TGTGCCAGCTCACCAAGACTAGCGGGGGCCGGGGACAATGAGCAGTTCTTC
TRBV28	TRBJ2-7	.	.	CASSLVAGAGEQYF	TGTGCCAGCAGTTTAGTCGCGGGGGCGGGGGAGCAGTACTTC
TRBV5-1	TRBJ2-3	.	.	CASSAGLLHTDTQYF	TGCGCCAGCAGCGCCGGACTTCTACACACAGATACGCAGTATTTT
TRBV18	TRBJ1-4	.	.	CASSPPRTTNEKLFF	TGTGCCAGCTCACCACCGAGAACAACTAATGAAAAACTGTTTTTT
TRBV12-5	TRBJ2-5	TRBD1	.	CASGLAGQKTQYF	TGTGCTAGTGGTTTGGCGGGACAGAAGACCCAGTACTTC
TRBV6-5	TRBJ2-7	.	.	CASGTEGGYEQYF	TGTGCCAGCGGGACAGAGGGGGGCTACGAGCAGTACTTC
TRBV7-2	TRBJ2-1	TRBD2	.	CASSSRAGTSGHNEQFF	TGTGCCAGCAGCTCACGAGCCGGGACTAGCGGTCACAATGAGCAGTTCTTC
TRBV3-1/TRBV3-2	TRBJ2-7	.	.	CASSQGSGALDEQYF	TGTGCCAGCAGCCAAGGTTCAGGGGCTCTCGACGAGCAGTACTTC
TRBV28	TRBJ1-1	.	.	CASTDLNTEAFF	TGTGCCAGCACTGATTTGAACACTGAAGCTTTCTTT
TRBV27	TRBJ1-1	.	.	CASSLFVGTEAFF	TGTGCCAGCAGTTTATTTGTTGGCACTGAAGCTTTCTTT
TRBV15	TRBJ1-5	TRBD1	.	CATSRLTGVVQPQHF	TGTGCCACCAGCAGACTGACAGGGGTGGTTCAGCCCCAGCATTTT
TRBV28	TRBJ2-7	.	.	CASSRPGTSSYEQYF	TGTGCCAGCAGTCGCCCCGGGACATCCTCCTACGAGCAGTACTTC
TRBV6-1	TRBJ1-1	.	few	CASSETAGITEAFF	TGTGCCAGCAGTGAAACCGCAGGGATCACTGAAGCTTTCTTT
TRBV25-1	TRBJ1-4	.	once	CASSTPEGAEKLFF	TGTGCCAGCAGTACCCCCGAAGGGGCCGAAAAACTGTTTTTT
TRBV11-2	TRBJ1-1	.	.	CASSLNPGRAFF	TGTGCCAGCAGCTTAAATCCAGGAAGAGCTTTCTTT
TRBV6-5	TRBJ2-7	.	.	CASNGGWREQYF	TGTGCCAGCAATGGAGGATGGCGCGAGCAGTACTTC
TRBV3-1/TRBV3-2	TRBJ2-1	.	.	CASSQGSTVPYNEQFF	TGTGCCAGCAGCCAAGGATCGACAGTCCCCTACAATGAGCAGTTCTTC
TRBV19	TRBJ1-3	.	.	CASNPGPGAGNTIYF	TGTGCCAGTAACCCGGGGCCAGGAGCTGGAAACACCATATATTTT
TRBV18	TRBJ2-5	TRBD1	.	CASSPDRAETQYF	TGTGCCAGCTCACCAGACAGGGCAGAGACCCAGTACTTC
TRBV18	TRBJ2-3	.	once	CASSRTGAQDTQYF	TGTGCCAGCTCTAGAACGGGGGCCCAAGATACGCAGTATTTT
TRBV28	TRBJ1-1	.	.	CASNTHREANTEAFF	TGTGCCAGCAACACACACCGGGAGGCGAACACTGAAGCTTTCTTT
TRBV7-2	TRBJ1-1	.	.	CASSLVWWRAGAKEAFF	TGTGCCAGCAGCTTAGTTTGGTGGAGGGCAGGGGCTAAAGAAGCTTTCTTT
TRBV2	TRBJ1-1	.	.	CASVPAVNTEAFF	TGTGCCAGCGTCCCCGCAGTGAACACTGAAGCTTTCTTT
TRBV5-1	TRBJ1-6	TRBD1	.	CASSPTGGNNSPLHF	TGCGCCAGCAGCCCGACAGGGGGTAATAATTCACCCCTCCACTTT
TRBV4-1	TRBJ1-2	.	few	CASSQAVGAGNYGYTF	TGCGCCAGCAGCCAAGCGGTGGGGGCCGGCAACTATGGCTACACCTTC
TRBV6-2/TRBV6-3	TRBJ1-5	.	once	CASSLGLALPQHF	TGTGCCAGCAGTTTGGGGCTTGCGTTGCCCCAGCATTTT
TRBV30	TRBJ1-6	.	.	CAWSEGFYSPLHF	TGTGCCTGGAGTGAGGGGTTTTATTCACCCCTCCACTTT
TRBV5-1	TRBJ1-2	TRBD1	.	CASSPSGGNYGYTF	TGCGCCAGCAGCCCCTCAGGGGGGAACTATGGCTACACCTTC
TRBV6-5	TRBJ2-5	TRBD1	.	CASSYSAAGGKETQYF	TGTGCCAGCAGTTACTCGGCGGCAGGGGGCAAAGAGACCCAGTACTTC
TRBV7-9	TRBJ2-7	.	.	CASSLESSIYEQYF	TGTGCCAGCAGCTTAGAGTCCAGCATCTACGAGCAGTACTTC